Following are 21 T cell receptor beta chains from one sample sequenced in a study of shared clonotypes between healthy human individuals. The data were produced by immunoSEQ multiplex PCR, yet TCRdb's version contains in-frame clones alone and is incomplete. The sample lists 2 million to 2.5 million clones, 93% occurring once. The sequencing input was naive CD4+ T cells from PBMCs. Subset reported: CD45RA+ positively selected. The receptors shown here come from a man aged 18 to 30 in good health. Some clones in this sample may be carry-over from other donors' samples.

The rearrangement links TRBV29-1 to TRBJ2-5; TRBD2 might be the D (5 bases). This CDR3 has 13 residues. V lost 3 bases, J lost 0 bases, and 8 bases lay in between. CDR1 SQVTM and CDR2 ANQGSEA come from the germline V gene. CDR3 region: CSVDGRDQETQYF. For the CDR3, the DNA is TGCAGCGTTGATGGGCGGGACCAAGAGACCCAGTACTTC.

The rearrangement links TRBV5-6 to TRBJ2-7; TRBD2 is a possible D gene (6 bases). V was pared by 0 bases and J by 0 bases, with 16 bases between. The CDR3 consists of 17 residues. Germline lookup yields CDR1 SGHDT and CDR2 YYEEEE. The CDR3 nucleotides read TGTGCCAGCAGCTTGGGCTTGCGGGGACCGAGCTCCTACGAGCAGTACTTC. The encoded protein is CASSLGLRGPSSYEQYF.

In DNA form, the CDR3 reads TGTGCCAGCAGCACCACAGGGGGCTCGGGCACTGAAGCTTTCTTT. The encoded protein is CASSTTGGSGTEAFF. This chain uses TRBV7-3 with TRBJ1-1; 9 bases map to TRBD1. V trimming: 5 bases; J trimming: 4 bases; junction bases outside the gene matches: 8. The germline gives CDR1 SGHTA, CDR2 FQGTGA. The CDR3 consists of 15 residues.

The chain links TRBV2 to TRBJ1-1, with D maybe TRBD1 (5 bases). The V end lost 4 bases, the J end lost 1 base, and 13 bases lay between the germline ends. Germline V gives CDR1 SNHLY, CDR2 FYNNEI. The CDR3 extends over 15 amino acids. CDR3 DNA: TGTGCCAGCAGTGCCCGGGCAGGGACGAACACTGAAGCTTTCTTT. It encodes CASSARAGTNTEAFF.

The chain couples TRBV27 to TRBJ2-3, with TRBD2 identical over 7 bases. V was clipped by 4 bases and J by 3 bases; unmatched bases: 16. CDR1 and CDR2 from the germline V gene are MNHEY and SMNVEV (reference sequence). This CDR3 is built from 18 residues. The CDR3 DNA reads TGTGCCAGCAGTTCCTTTGCGGGGATACTAGCGAAGACAGATACGCAGTATTTT. Its protein is CASSSFAGILAKTDTQYF.

CDR3 bases: TGTGCCAGCAGCCCCACCCTAGCGGGAGGGTCCGATACGCAGTATTTT. Its translation: CASSPTLAGGSDTQYF. The J gene is TRBJ2-3, the V gene TRBV28, with 12 bases aligning to TRBD2. After removal of 6 bases from V and 6 bases from J, the junction contained 10 bases not matched to a gene. Germline CDR1 reads MDHEN; CDR2 reads SYDVKM. The CDR3 contains 16 residues. The full variable domain, in which reference TRBV28 and TRBJ2-3 provide the parts outside the CDR3, is DVKVTQSSRYLVKRTGEKVFLECVQDMDHENMFWYRQDPGLGLRLIYFSYDVKMKEKGDIPEGYSVSREKKERFSLILESASTNQTSMYLCASSPTLAGGSDTQYFGPGTRLTVL.

The rearrangement uses TRBV19 and TRBJ1-4; D may be TRBD1 (6 bases). The V gene lost 6 bases and the J gene lost 7 bases, with 33 bases spanning the gap. The CDR3 consists of 20 residues. The germline V gene encodes CDR1 LNHDA and CDR2 SQIVND (reference sequence). The CDR3 spells CASRKLPRDTKSTTREKLFF. CDR3 in DNA: TGTGCCAGTAGGAAATTACCCCGGGACACCAAAAGTACTACGCGTGAAAAACTGTTTTTT.

The rearrangement links TRBV4-1 to TRBJ1-4; D is perhaps TRBD1 (5 bases). CDR3 size: 16 residues. The ends were cut back, 8 bases at V and 0 bases at J, with 16 bases in the middle. Per germline, CDR1 MGHRA and CDR2 YSYEKL. CDR3 sequence (DNA): TGCGCCAGCCGACCCGGGACCAGCGCAACTAATGAAAAACTGTTTTTT. This gives the protein CASRPGTSATNEKLFF.

V gene TRBV6-4 combines with J gene TRBJ2-7; tentative D call: TRBD1 (7 bases). This CDR3 is 18 amino acids long. Trimming left V 4 bases short and J 5 bases short, with 27 bases between. Germline V gives CDR1 MRHNA, CDR2 SNTAGT. The DNA of the CDR3 is TGTGCCAGCAGTGTGGACAGGAGCCACTTGGACTATGTACACGAGCAGTACTTC. This codes for CASSVDRSHLDYVHEQYF.

This clone was detected only once. The genes are TRBV25-1 and TRBJ2-7, with 10 nucleotides matching TRBD1. From germline, CDR1 is MGHDK and CDR2 SYGVNS. This CDR3 spans 14 amino acids. V was clipped by 6 bases and J by 2 bases; unmatched bases: 4. The CDR3 reads CASSWTGGTYEQYF. CDR3 in DNA: TGTGCCAGCAGCTGGACAGGGGGGACCTACGAGCAGTACTTC.

Written as DNA, the CDR3 is TGCGCCAGCAGCCTCCCGGGTCTTCCCCAGGGGTCACCCCTCCACTTT. Its protein is CASSLPGLPQGSPLHF. The chain recombines TRBV4-1 with TRBJ1-6; a possible D gene is TRBD1 (6 bases). There are 16 residues in the CDR3. V was trimmed by 4 bases and J by 10 bases, leaving 20 bases between them. Germline CDR1 MGHRA, CDR2 YSYEKL.

The rearrangement uses TRBV7-9 and TRBJ1-1; no clear D gene. V was trimmed by 2 bases and J by 6 bases, leaving 7 bases between them. CDR1 and CDR2 from the germline V gene are SEHNR and FQNEAQ (reference sequence). This CDR3 comprises 12 residues. CDR3 nucleotides: TGTGCCAGCAGCTTAATGGAGTCTGAAGCTTTCTTT. It is translated as CASSLMESEAFF.

A remark on this clone: This same CDR3 is encoded by further DNA sequences in the sample. J is TRBJ2-7 and V is TRBV5-1; 11 bases are a match to TRBD1. Per the germline V gene, CDR1 is SGHRS and CDR2 is YFSETQ. The ends lost 0 bases at V and 6 bases at J; junction bases unmatched: 5. The CDR3 totals 15 residues. CDR3 region: CASSLAGTGGSEQYF. The CDR3 DNA is TGCGCCAGCAGCTTGGCCGGGACAGGGGGTAGCGAGCAGTACTTC.

This clone was recorded a few times. The gene calls are TRBV10-2 and TRBJ1-5; D unclear. Trimming removed 8 bases at V and 3 bases at J, with 8 bases between. The CDR3 is 12 amino acids. The V gene's germline CDR1 is WSHSY and CDR2 SAAADI. The CDR3 sequence is CASGAYNQPQHF. Written as DNA, the CDR3 is TGCGCCAGCGGAGCGTACAATCAGCCCCAGCATTTT.

CDR3 nucleotides: TGTGCCAGCACCCTTCGACTAGCGGGAGCCTCCTACGAGCAGTACTTC. This translates into CASTLRLAGASYEQYF. The chain employs TRBV7-2 and TRBJ2-7, with 12 bases lining up with TRBD2. Germline assignment: CDR1 SGHTA and CDR2 FQGNSA. The CDR3 consists of 16 residues. Germline trimming cut 7 bases from V and 0 bases from J; bases unmatched to any gene: 7. The full variable domain, with the rest looked up from reference TRBV7-2 and TRBJ2-7, is GAGVSQSPSNKVTEKGKDVELRCDPISGHTALYWYRQSLGQGLEFLIYFQGNSAPDKSGLPSDRFSAERTGGSVSTLTIQRTQQEDSAVYLCASTLRLAGASYEQYFGPGTRLTVT.

This sequence joins TRBV27 and TRBJ2-4; D might be TRBD2 (7 bases). V lost 9 bases and J 9 bases, leaving 18 bases between the germline ends. This CDR3 has 13 residues. Germline loops: CDR1 MNHEY, CDR2 SMNVEV (reference sequence). The CDR3 DNA reads TGTGCCAGTCGGACTACGGGGGGCCGCATTCAGTACTTC. Translation gives CASRTTGGRIQYF.

The V and J genes are TRBV11-3 and TRBJ2-1; 12 positions match TRBD2. The CDR3 covers 16 residues. Germline CDR1 is SGHNT and CDR2 is YENEEA. Trimming took 2 bases from V and 8 from J; bases not matched to a gene: 7. This chain's CDR3 is CASSLYLAGGEDEQFF. CDR3 nucleotides: TGTGCCAGCAGCTTATATCTAGCGGGAGGGGAGGATGAGCAGTTCTTC.

The J gene is TRBJ2-5, the V gene TRBV4-2, with unresolved D. The length of the CDR3 is 14 residues. Germline V lookup: CDR1 LGHNA, CDR2 YNFKEQ. The V end was cut by 3 bases, the J end by 2 bases, with 10 bases between. The DNA for the CDR3 is TGTGCCAGCAGCCAGCTCCACGGACAAGAGACCCAGTACTTC. It encodes CASSQLHGQETQYF.

The rearrangement links TRBV10-3 to TRBJ2-7, with 11 bases matching TRBD1. Germline V CDR1 and CDR2: ENHRY, SYGVKD. Trimming removed 6 bases from V and 7 bases from J; junction bases left unmatched: 11. The CDR3 contains 15 residues. The CDR3 DNA reads TGTGCCATCAGGCCCGGGACAGGGGGGTTTGGGGAGCAGTACTTC. Protein: CAIRPGTGGFGEQYF.

The chain uses TRBV4-1 and TRBJ2-5, with 9 nucleotides matching TRBD2. This CDR3 spans 16 amino acids. V shed 1 base, J shed 2 bases, and the junction held 5 bases outside the gene matches. CDR1 is MGHRA, CDR2 YSYEKL, per germline. The CDR3 loop is CASSQAETSGQETQYF. CDR3 bases: TGCGCCAGCAGCCAAGCGGAGACTAGCGGACAAGAGACCCAGTACTTC.

The rearrangement joins TRBV5-1 to TRBJ2-3; D possibly uses TRBD1 or TRBD2 (6 bases each). V gave up 1 base and J gave up 3 bases, with 12 bases separating them. CDR1 is SGHRS, CDR2 YFSETQ, per germline. CDR3 length: 15 residues. The CDR3 region has the DNA TGCGCCAGCAGCTTGAGTTGGGGGGCAACAGATACGCAGTATTTT. Translating it yields CASSLSWGATDTQYF.